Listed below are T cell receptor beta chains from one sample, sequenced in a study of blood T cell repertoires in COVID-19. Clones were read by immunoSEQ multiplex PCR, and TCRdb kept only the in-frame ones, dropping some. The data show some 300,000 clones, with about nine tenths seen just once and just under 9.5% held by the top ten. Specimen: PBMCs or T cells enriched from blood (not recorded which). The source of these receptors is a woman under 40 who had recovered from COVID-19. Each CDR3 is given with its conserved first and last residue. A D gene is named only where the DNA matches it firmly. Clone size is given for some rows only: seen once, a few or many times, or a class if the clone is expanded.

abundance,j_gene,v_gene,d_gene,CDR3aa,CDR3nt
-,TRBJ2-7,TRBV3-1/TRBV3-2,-,CASSHGEVGYEQYF,TGTGCCAGCAGCCACGGGGAGGTAGGATACGAGCAGTACTTC
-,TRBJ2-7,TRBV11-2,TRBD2,CASSLVGTSGRNEQYF,TGTGCCAGCAGCTTAGTGGGGACTAGCGGGAGAAACGAGCAGTACTTC
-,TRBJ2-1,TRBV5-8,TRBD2,CASSPRLAGGIGEQFF,TGTGCCAGCAGCCCACGACTAGCGGGAGGAATCGGCGAGCAGTTCTTC
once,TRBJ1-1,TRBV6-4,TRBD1,CASSSPRGQGNTEAFF,TGTGCCAGCAGTTCGCCTCGTGGACAGGGGAACACTGAAGCTTTCTTT
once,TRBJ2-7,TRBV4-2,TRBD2,CASSQEERLASEGEQYF,TGTGCCAGCAGCCAAGAGGAGCGACTAGCAAGCGAGGGCGAGCAGTACTTC
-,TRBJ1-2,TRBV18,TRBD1,CASSPRVTGTGVFLIHGYTF,TGTGCCAGCTCACCAAGGGTTACCGGGACAGGTGTCTTTTTGATCCATGGCTACACCTTC
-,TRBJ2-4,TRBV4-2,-,CASSLQLGEGNIQYF,TGTGCCAGCAGCCTACAGCTTGGTGAGGGAAACATTCAGTACTTC
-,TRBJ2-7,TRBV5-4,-,CASSFLGGTVSEQYF,TGTGCCAGCAGCTTCCTTGGAGGAACCGTTTCCGAGCAGTACTTC
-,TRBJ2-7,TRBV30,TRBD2,CAWRATSGRGAYEQYF,TGTGCCTGGAGGGCAACTAGCGGGAGAGGAGCCTACGAGCAGTACTTC
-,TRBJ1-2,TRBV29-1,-,CSVPGAGTGYTF,TGCAGCGTACCAGGTGCGGGGACTGGCTACACCTTC
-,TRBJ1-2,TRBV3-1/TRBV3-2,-,CASSQDNGGAYYGYTF,TGTGCCAGCAGCCAAGATAATGGCGGAGCCTACTATGGCTACACCTTC
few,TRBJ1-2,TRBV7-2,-,CASSSLGVGYGYTF,TGTGCCAGCAGCTCCCTGGGAGTCGGCTATGGCTACACCTTC
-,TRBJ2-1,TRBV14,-,CASSQGHPSGEGGNEQFF,TGTGCCAGCAGCCAAGGTCATCCAAGCGGGGAAGGGGGCAATGAGCAGTTCTTC
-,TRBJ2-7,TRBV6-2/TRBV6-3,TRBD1,CASSYSETSGGELSYEQYF,TGTGCCAGCAGTTACTCCGAGACATCAGGGGGCGAGCTCTCCTACGAGCAGTACTTC
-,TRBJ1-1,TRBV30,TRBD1,CAWTRQGMNTEAFF,TGTGCCTGGACTCGACAGGGAATGAACACTGAAGCTTTCTTT
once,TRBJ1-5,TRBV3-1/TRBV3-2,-,CASSQAGGKDQPQHF,TGTGCCAGCAGCCAAGCGGGGGGCAAGGATCAGCCCCAGCATTTT
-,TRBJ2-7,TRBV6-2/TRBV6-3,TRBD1,CASSYLAGGSYEQYF,TGTGCCAGCAGTTATTTGGCAGGGGGCTCCTACGAGCAGTACTTC